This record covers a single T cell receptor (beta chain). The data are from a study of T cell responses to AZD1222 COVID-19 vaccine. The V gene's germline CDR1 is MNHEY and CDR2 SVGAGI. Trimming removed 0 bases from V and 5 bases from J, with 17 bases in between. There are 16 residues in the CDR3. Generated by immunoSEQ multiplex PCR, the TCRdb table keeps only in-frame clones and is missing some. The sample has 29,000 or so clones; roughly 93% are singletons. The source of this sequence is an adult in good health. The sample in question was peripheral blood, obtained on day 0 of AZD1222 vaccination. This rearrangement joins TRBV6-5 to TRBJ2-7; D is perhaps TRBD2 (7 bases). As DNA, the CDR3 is TGTGCCAGCAGTTACTCGTTAGGGGGGGAAGTCCACGAGCAGTACTTC. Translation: CASSYSLGGEVHEQYF.